This T cell receptor (beta chain) was sequenced in a study of blood T cell repertoires in COVID-19. The wider study: COVID-19 samples from acute and convalescent phases originated in the United States, Italy and Spain.

Study processing details: By means of reference gene primer amplification, nucleated cell counts were estimated. Here immunoSEQ multiplex PCR was the method, and the copy in TCRdb shows in-frame clones only, minus some. The V and J calls and clone size were taken over from that table, and D and trimming were inferred from the DNA. The sample lists tens of thousands of clones, 83% occurring once. The length of the CDR3 is 14 residues. CDR1 and CDR2 (germline): SNHLY, FYNNEI. The V and J ends lost 7 bases and 0 bases respectively, with 13 bases between them. Sequenced sample: peripheral blood. The chain uses TRBV2 and TRBJ2-7, with a weak D call TRBD1 (6 bases). This TCR came from a woman at least 80 years old with acute or convalescent COVID-19. This CDR3 reads CASKRDKSSYEQYF. DNA for the CDR3: TGTGCCAGCAAACGGGACAAATCCTCCTACGAGCAGTACTTC.